Sequencing of this TCR beta chain was carried out in a study of blood T cell repertoires in COVID-19. The table came from immunoSEQ multiplex PCR; TCRdb's copy has only in-frame clones and leaves some out. The repertoire holds more than 250,000 clones, with roughly 84% as singletons. This receptor was taken from a human donor in a cohort sampled during active COVID-19. Specimen: peripheral blood.

The CDR3 nucleotides read TGCGCCAGCAGCTACCCAGGAGAGACCCAGTACTTC. Translation gives CASSYPGETQYF. The J gene is TRBJ2-5, the V gene TRBV5-1; unclear D gene. From germline, CDR1 is SGHRS and CDR2 YFSETQ. Trimming removed 3 bases at V and 4 bases at J, with 7 bases between. CDR3 length: 12 amino acids.